This T cell receptor beta chain was retrieved from a study of shared clonotypes between healthy human individuals. Sequenced by immunoSEQ multiplex PCR; TCRdb stores in-frame clones only, minus some. The table lists around 480,000 clones, nearly 80% of them singletons. V was cut by 5 bases and J by 8 bases, with 12 bases left in between. Germline CDR1 LNHDA, CDR2 SQIVND (reference sequence). CDR3 size: 12 residues. This clonotype was obtained from a woman aged 40 to 50 in good health. Some clones in this sample may be carry-over from other donors' samples. This chain links TRBV19 with TRBJ1-1; TRBD1 might be the D (6 bases). Sequencing was performed on PBMCs. The CDR3 DNA follows: TGTGCCAGTAGTCACGGGGGGCTAGAAGCTTTCTTT. Protein: CASSHGGLEAFF. The whole variable domain, filled in from reference TRBV19 and TRBJ1-1, reads DGGITQSPKYLFRKEGQNVTLSCEQNLNHDAMYWYRQDPGQGLRLIYYSQIVNDFQKGDIAEGYSVSREKKESFPLTVTSAQKNPTAFYLCASSHGGLEAFFGQGTRLTVV.